One and the same sample provided the 32 T cell receptor beta chains below, sequenced in a study of vaccination and CD4 T cells after COVID-19. Noted treatment: roughly 10-day PBMC culture with coronavirus spike peptide pools or control peptides (ViraFEST assay). Their target antigens are unknown. The Oncomine TCR Beta short-read assay generated sequence data from the DNA of cultured CD4+ T cells. TCRdb independently ran MiXCR on the PCR reads; one entry per CDR3 protein. The sample records about 25,000 distinct CDR3 sequences, approximately 67% being singletons. The source material was CD4+ T cells from blood, cultured in vitro, sampled after SARS-CoV-2 vaccination. These TCRs come from a human donor who received a COVID-19 vaccine.

In its sample, this clonotype was seen a few times. The chain combines TRBV7-9 with TRBJ1-1; D call uncertain. Trimming removed 5 bases at V and 4 bases at J, with 11 bases between. The germline CDR1 and CDR2 sequences are SEHNR and FQNEAQ (reference sequence). The CDR3 runs to 13 residues. The CDR3 DNA reads TGTGCCAGCAGCAACCCTAAAAGCACTGAAGCTTTCTTT. The encoded protein is CASSNPKSTEAFF.

CDR3 protein: CSPYIRIQTDTQYF. DNA of the CDR3: TGCAGTCCCTACATTAGGATACAGACAGATACGCAGTATTTT. This chain connects TRBV20-1 to TRBJ2-3, with D unclear. Per germline, CDR1 DFQATT and CDR2 SNEGSKA (reference sequence). V gave up 8 bases and J gave up 3 bases, with 18 bases separating them. The CDR3 sequence is 14 residues long.

The chain's CDR3 is CASRAQGREYF. The CDR3 DNA follows: TGTGCCAGCAGAGCACAGGGGAGAGAGTACTTC. The V call is TRBV6-1, the J call TRBJ2-5; 7 nucleotides match TRBD1. Trimming removed 6 bases from V and 12 bases from J; junction bases left unmatched: 7. The CDR3 covers 11 residues. Germline V lookup: CDR1 MNHNS, CDR2 SASEGT.

The chain employs TRBV2 and TRBJ2-7; TRBD2 might be the D (6 bases). Trimming removed 8 bases from V and 0 bases from J, with 14 bases in between. The germline V gene has CDR1 SNHLY and CDR2 FYNNEI. This CDR3 spans 14 amino acids. As DNA, the CDR3 is TGTGCCAGCTTGGTACGGGGGAGCTCCTACGAGCAGTACTTC. Translating gives CASLVRGSSYEQYF.

This sequence joins TRBV7-3 and TRBJ2-1; 9 bases are shared with TRBD2. V gave up 2 bases and J gave up 4 bases; unmatched junction bases: 3. Per germline, CDR1 SGHTA and CDR2 FQGTGA. This CDR3 comprises 15 residues. The CDR3, as DNA: TGTGCCAGCAGCTTAGCGGGGGGGGCATACAATGAGCAGTTCTTC. It specifies CASSLAGGAYNEQFF. The full variable domain, rest sourced from reference TRBV7-3 and TRBJ2-1, is GAGVSQTPSNKVTEKGKYVELRCDPISGHTALYWYRQSLGQGPEFLIYFQGTGAADDSGLPNDRFFAVRPEGSVSTLKIQRTERGDSAVYLCASSLAGGAYNEQFFGPGTRLTVL.

The chain combines TRBV5-1 with TRBJ2-3; D unclear. The CDR3 totals 13 residues. V was pared by 3 bases and J by 3 bases, with 8 bases between. Per germline, CDR1 SGHRS and CDR2 YFSETQ. CDR3 sequence (DNA): TGCGCCAGCAGCTCCTTGACAACAGATACGCAGTATTTT. This codes for CASSSLTTDTQYF.

V is TRBV28 and J is TRBJ1-1; 7 nucleotides match TRBD1. Germline V gene lookup returns CDR1 MDHEN and CDR2 SYDVKM. With 8 bases clipped from V and 1 base from J, the junction kept 4 bases outside the gene matches. The CDR3 totals 13 residues. The DNA for the CDR3 is TGTGCCAGCCTTACAGGGGCGAACACTGAAGCTTTCTTT. Protein product: CASLTGANTEAFF.

The CDR3 DNA follows: TGTGCCAGCAGCCCCACCAGGAGTCAAGAGACCCAGTACTTC. This codes for CASSPTRSQETQYF. The gene calls are TRBV5-4 and TRBJ2-5; D gene unclear. Germline CDR1 is SGHNT and CDR2 is YYREEE (reference sequence). V dropped 4 bases and J dropped 2 bases, with 12 bases sitting between them. This CDR3 is built from 14 residues.

The chain joins TRBV19 to TRBJ1-2; tentatively, D is TRBD1 (5 bases). V was shortened by 6 bases and J by 6 bases, with 14 bases between the two germline ends. Germline lookup yields CDR1 LNHDA and CDR2 SQIVND (reference sequence). The CDR3 spans 13 residues. The DNA for the CDR3 is TGTGCCAGTAGGTGGAGGGGCCTCGATGGCTACACCTTC. This gives the protein CASRWRGLDGYTF.

This clonotype appeared a few times. The V call is TRBV7-3, the J call TRBJ1-2, with TRBD1 matching over 7 bases. CDR1 and CDR2 (germline): SGHTA, FQGTGA. The CDR3 spans 13 residues. V gave up 5 bases and J gave up 3 bases; unmatched junction bases: 3. The CDR3 bases are TGTGCCAGCAGCCTAGGACAGGACTATGGCTACACCTTC. Amino acid sequence: CASSLGQDYGYTF.

V usage is TRBV6-1 and J usage is TRBJ1-3; D is ambiguous. This CDR3 is 15 amino acids long. From germline, CDR1 is MNHNS and CDR2 SASEGT. V was pared by 1 base and J by 0 bases, with 7 bases between. CDR3 sequence: CASSEDPSSGNTIYF. CDR3 in DNA: TGTGCCAGCAGTGAAGATCCCAGCTCTGGAAACACCATATATTTT.

This chain joins TRBV11-3 and TRBJ2-5; 9 bases match TRBD2. V was pared by 1 base and J by 5 bases, with 2 bases of the junction left unmatched. This CDR3 has 14 amino acids. In germline, CDR1 is SGHNT, CDR2 YENEEA. The CDR3 coding sequence is TGTGCCAGCAGCTTAGGGGGGACTAGCGAGACCCAGTACTTC. As protein: CASSLGGTSETQYF.

This chain links TRBV20-1 with TRBJ2-3; D perhaps matches TRBD1 (6 bases). CDR1 and CDR2 from the germline V gene are DFQATT and SNEGSKA (reference sequence). This CDR3 spans 11 amino acids. The V end was cut by 3 bases, the J end by 7 bases, with 8 bases between. CDR3 DNA sequence: TGCAGTGCTAGTAGGGGGAATACGCAGTATTTT. Translating it yields CSASRGNTQYF.

The rearrangement links TRBV12-3 or TRBV12-4 to TRBJ2-5; the match to TRBD2 covers 7 bases. The CDR3 runs to 15 residues. The V segment lost 2 bases and the J segment 4 bases; nucleotides outside the gene matches: 7. The CDR3 DNA is TGTGCCAGCAGTTTATACGGGGGGTTCGGAGAGACCCAGTACTTC. Protein sequence: CASSLYGGFGETQYF.

In this sample, this clonotype is medium-sized. The rearrangement joins TRBV15 to TRBJ1-2; D is undetermined. Trimming took 0 bases from V and 0 from J, leaving 8 bases between them. This CDR3 spans 15 amino acids. CDR1 is LNHNV and CDR2 is YYDKDF in the germline V gene (reference sequence). CDR3 amino acids: CATSRDRAANYGYTF. The CDR3 DNA is TGTGCCACCAGCAGAGATCGGGCAGCTAACTATGGCTACACCTTC.

This chain uses TRBV19 with TRBJ1-6, with D possibly matching TRBD1 (6 bases). Germline assignment: CDR1 LNHDA and CDR2 SQIVND (reference sequence). The CDR3 sequence is 17 residues long. V lost 9 bases and J 10 bases, leaving 28 bases between the germline ends. In DNA, the CDR3 is TGTGCCAGCGGGGACCTACAGGGATACGGGGCGGAATCACCCCTCCACTTT. This translates into CASGDLQGYGAESPLHF.

This clonotype came up a few times. The V and J genes are TRBV7-9 and TRBJ2-3, with a possible D match to TRBD1 (6 bases). Trimming pared 5 bases from V and 6 bases from J, leaving 15 bases between. The CDR3 covers 14 residues. Germline CDR1 and CDR2: SEHNR and FQNEAQ (reference sequence). CDR3 in DNA: TGTGCCAGCAGCGCCTCCAGGGGCCAGGATACGCAGTATTTT. Amino acid sequence: CASSASRGQDTQYF.

The table lists this clonotype with a count of one. V is TRBV10-1 and J is TRBJ1-6, with 9 positions matching TRBD1. The length of the CDR3 is 15 residues. The V segment lost 9 bases and the J segment 10 bases; nucleotides outside the gene matches: 13. Germline V lookup: CDR1 WNHNN, CDR2 SYGVQD (reference sequence). The CDR3 protein is CASQKGTGPGSPLHF. In nucleotides, the CDR3 is TGCGCCAGTCAAAAAGGGACAGGGCCAGGATCACCCCTCCACTTT.

V usage is TRBV19 and J usage is TRBJ1-2; D gene unclear. Germline V gene sequence: CDR1 LNHDA, CDR2 SQIVND (reference sequence). With 6 bases removed from V and 5 bases from J, the gap between germline ends came to 10 bases. This CDR3 spans 12 amino acids. This CDR3 reads CASSTVGYGYTF. CDR3 bases: TGTGCCAGTAGCACCGTAGGGTATGGCTACACCTTC. Variable domain in full (rest from reference TRBV19 and TRBJ1-2): DGGITQSPKYLFRKEGQNVTLSCEQNLNHDAMYWYRQDPGQGLRLIYYSQIVNDFQKGDIAEGYSVSREKKESFPLTVTSAQKNPTAFYLCASSTVGYGYTFGSGTRLTVV.

This clonotype turned up a few times. This chain joins TRBV7-8 and TRBJ1-2; D ambiguous. Trimming removed 1 base from V and 8 bases from J, with 8 bases in between. From germline, CDR1 is SGHVS and CDR2 FQNEAQ. The CDR3 spans 12 residues. The chain's CDR3 is CASSLVAGGYTF. The CDR3 DNA reads TGTGCCAGCAGCTTAGTAGCGGGAGGCTACACCTTC. Looking up the rest from reference TRBV7-8 and TRBJ1-2 gives the full variable domain: GAGVSQSPRYKVAKRGQDVALRCDPISGHVSLFWYQQALGQGPEFLTYFQNEAQLDKSGLPSDRFFAERPEGSVSTLKIQRTQQEDSAVYLCASSLVAGGYTFGSGTRLTVV.

This clonotype appeared once. The V and J genes are TRBV6-5 and TRBJ2-7; D gene unclear. Germline assignment: CDR1 MNHEY and CDR2 SVGAGI. The V gene lost 4 bases and the J gene lost 6 bases, with 13 bases spanning the gap. The CDR3 is made up of 13 amino acids. CDR3 protein: CASSSQWVGEQYF. In nucleotides, the CDR3 is TGTGCCAGCAGTTCCCAGTGGGTTGGCGAGCAGTACTTC.

This clonotype came up a few times. The rearrangement uses TRBV20-1 and TRBJ1-1; tentative D call: TRBD1 (5 bases). CDR3 length equals 12 residues. Germline V gene sequence: CDR1 DFQATT, CDR2 SNEGSKA (reference sequence). V lost 6 bases and J 8 bases, leaving 16 bases between the germline ends. This chain's CDR3 is CSARGRLTEAFF. The CDR3 region has the DNA TGCAGTGCGAGGGGTCGGTTGACAGAAGCTTTCTTT.

The J gene is TRBJ1-4, the V gene TRBV11-2, with 7 nucleotides matching TRBD1. The germline V gene encodes CDR1 SGHAT and CDR2 FQNNGV. Trimming took 5 bases from V and 2 from J; bases not matched to a gene: 5. The CDR3 is 15 residues long. The CDR3 DNA sequence: TGTGCCAGCAGCCCAGGGACAGAGACTAATGAAAAACTGTTTTTT. Translated, it gives CASSPGTETNEKLFF.

V gene TRBV7-2 combines with J gene TRBJ2-1, with 8 bases lining up with TRBD1. CDR1 is SGHTA, CDR2 FQGNSA, per germline. Trimming cost V 4 bases and J 9 bases; bases outside gene matches: 2. This CDR3 spans 12 amino acids. In nucleotides, the CDR3 is TGTGCCAGCAGCTCCGGACAGGGTGAGCAGTTCTTC. It codes for CASSSGQGEQFF.

This clonotype occurred a few times. The V gene is TRBV19, the J gene TRBJ1-1; no reliable D call. CDR3 length: 13 amino acids. V was trimmed by 5 bases and J by 10 bases, leaving 17 bases between them. Germline assignment: CDR1 LNHDA and CDR2 SQIVND (reference sequence). CDR3 DNA sequence: TGTGCCAGTAGTGCCGGGTCAGGAAGGGCAGCTTTCTTT. Protein: CASSAGSGRAAFF.

The chain employs TRBV11-3 and TRBJ1-2; D gene unclear. V was clipped by 0 bases and J by 0 bases, with 5 bases between them. Germline CDR1 and CDR2: SGHNT and YENEEA. This CDR3 contains 14 residues. The CDR3 DNA reads TGTGCCAGCAGCTTAGATATGACTAACTATGGCTACACCTTC. Translated: CASSLDMTNYGYTF.

This clonotype has only a few counts. This chain links TRBV2 with TRBJ1-1, with unresolved D. Germline CDR1 reads SNHLY; CDR2 reads FYNNEI. With 5 bases removed from V and 2 bases from J, the gap between germline ends came to 9 bases. There are 13 residues in the CDR3. The CDR3 sequence is CASSSRGNTEAFF. CDR3 in DNA: TGTGCCAGCAGTTCACGGGGAAACACTGAAGCTTTCTTT.

This clonotype was detected only a few times. The gene calls are TRBV2 and TRBJ1-5; a possible D gene is TRBD1 (5 bases). This CDR3 has 15 amino acids. Germline V gene sequence: CDR1 SNHLY, CDR2 FYNNEI. V was pared by 0 bases and J by 6 bases, with 12 bases between. The CDR3 coding sequence is TGTGCCAGCAGTGAAGCGCTCGGGGGAAGTCAGCCCCAGCATTTT. Its protein is CASSEALGGSQPQHF.

This clonotype was recorded once. CDR3 loop: CASSLVAGGLNEQFF. The CDR3 DNA reads TGCGCCAGCAGCTTGGTAGCGGGGGGGCTCAATGAGCAGTTCTTC. This rearrangement joins TRBV5-1 to TRBJ2-1, with 11 bases matching TRBD2. Unmatched junction bases numbered 2, after V lost 0 bases and J lost 6 bases. Germline V gene sequence: CDR1 SGHRS, CDR2 YFSETQ. CDR3 length: 15 residues. Full variable domain (remainder filled in from reference TRBV5-1 and TRBJ2-1): KAGVTQTPRYLIKTRGQQVTLSCSPISGHRSVSWYQQTPGQGLQFLFEYFSETQRNKGNFPGRFSGRQFSNSRSEMNVSTLELGDSALYLCASSLVAGGLNEQFFGPGTRLTVL.

This chain joins TRBV25-1 and TRBJ2-2; D may match TRBD1 or TRBD2 (5 bases each). CDR1 is MGHDK, CDR2 SYGVNS, per germline. V lost 1 base and J 1 base, leaving 10 bases between the germline ends. The CDR3 runs to 16 residues. The CDR3 nucleotides read TGTGCCAGCAGTGAATGGGGGACGAAGAACACCGGGGAGCTGTTTTTT. Translation: CASSEWGTKNTGELFF. The full variable domain, rest sourced from reference TRBV25-1 and TRBJ2-2, is EADIYQTPRYLVIGTGKKITLECSQTMGHDKMYWYQQDPGMELHLIHYSYGVNSTEKGDLSSESTVSRIRTEHFPLTLESARPSHTSQYLCASSEWGTKNTGELFFGEGSRLTVL.

The rearrangement links TRBV4-2 to TRBJ2-4; perhaps TRBD2 as D (5 bases). This CDR3 region has 17 residues. CDR1 and CDR2 (germline): LGHNA, YNFKEQ. Trimming removed 2 bases from V and 1 base from J, with 15 bases in between. The CDR3 loop is CASSQRSTPGAKNIQYF. The CDR3 DNA follows: TGTGCCAGCAGCCAACGAAGTACCCCGGGGGCCAAAAACATTCAGTACTTC.

The chain employs TRBV20-1 and TRBJ1-5; D is unclear. The length of the CDR3 is 15 residues. CDR1 and CDR2 (germline): DFQATT, SNEGSKA (reference sequence). Trimming took 0 bases from V and 0 from J, leaving 9 bases between them. The CDR3 reads CSAREPKASNQPQHF. CDR3 DNA sequence: TGCAGTGCTAGAGAGCCCAAGGCTAGCAATCAGCCCCAGCATTTT.